This TCR beta chain appears in the sequencing data of a study of CD8 T cells in ankylosing spondylitis (dated 2017 in TCRdb). Background on the whole study: To find TCR variants linked to disease, the study profiled T cell receptor beta repertoires in ankylosing spondylitis patients and healthy donors. In total, the full study cohort was made up of roughly 100 healthy donors and approximately 27 ankylosing spondylitis patients. Peripheral blood was sampled, and synovial fluid was additionally collected from ankylosing spondylitis patients. Study-level results and caveats: Blood from ankylosing spondylitis patients appeared to be characterized by a TCR beta motif made up of seven or eight highly homologous amino acid variants. Some TCR beta motif variants had previously been reported in synovial fluid and blood of reactive arthritis patients, which suggested common disease-initiation mechanisms. The disease-linked clones were reported to be significantly enriched in matched synovial fluid samples from ankylosing spondylitis patients. The disease-linked clones showed a CD8+ phenotype and occurred at relatively low frequencies in peripheral blood.

The sample was run on an Illumina HiSeq 2500. TCR beta libraries were prepared by quantitative 5'-RACE with molecular barcodes. The published analysis was carried out like this. To identify disease-linked TCR variants, a new computational method was used, one built on a probabilistic model of VDJ rearrangement. TCRdb took the public reads, trimmed them with fastp at Q25, ran MiXCR for clone calling and kept in-frame beta chains. Rows merge per CDR3 protein into single entries with the most common DNA and genes. V and J calls and clone size were set by TCRdb, not the authors. This sample lists more than 100,000 distinct CDR3 sequences; 15% to 20% were detected once. Clones ranked in the top ten supply 30% to 35% of the sample. The CDR3 runs 15 amino acids, cysteine and phenylalanine included. Solely the CDR3 DNA is kept, with 45 bases framed from the first base. Looking up the germline V gene yields CDR1 SGDLS and CDR2 YYNGEE. Relative to germline, V is missing 3 bases and J is missing 5 bases, with 7 bases of the junction outside any gene match.

This clonotype was counted a few times. No antigen is known for it. Base-call qualities are not available, and no considerably larger clone is one nucleotide away. Sequencing was done on a sample of blood, either unsorted or a sorted T cell fraction (not recorded which). This receptor was taken from a male donor with ankylosing spondylitis. The chain joins TRBV9 to TRBJ2-1; a stretch of 8 junction bases matches TRBD2. The CDR3 region reads CASSGSGGPHNEQFF. Here is the DNA: TGTGCCAGCAGCGGCTCGGGAGGGCCTCACAATGAGCAGTTCTTC.